This is a list of T cell receptor beta chains from one sample in a study of shared clonotypes between healthy human individuals. Data came from immunoSEQ multiplex PCR; TCRdb stores just in-frame clones and leaves some out. The table records over a million clones, around 78% of them present only once. Sequencing was done on a sample of memory CD4+ T cells from PBMCs. The receptor source for this set is a young man in good health. Some clones in this sample may be carry-over from other donors' samples. Each CDR3 is given with its conserved first and last residue. A D gene is named only where the DNA matches it firmly. For some rows the clone size is stated as once, few or many, or as a class when expanded; others skip it.

V gene: TRBV9; D gene: -; J gene: TRBJ2-1; clone size: -; CDR3 protein: CASSVVASEGEQFF; CDR3 DNA: TGTGCCAGCAGCGTAGTCGCTAGCGAGGGTGAGCAGTTCTTC
V gene: TRBV28; D gene: TRBD2; J gene: TRBJ2-3; clone size: -; CDR3 protein: CATSGRRDTQYF; CDR3 DNA: TGTGCGACTAGCGGGAGACGTGATACGCAGTATTTT
V gene: TRBV7-8; D gene: -; J gene: TRBJ1-1; clone size: -; CDR3 protein: CASSLRFGTVNTEAFF; CDR3 DNA: TGTGCCAGCAGCTTAAGGTTCGGGACGGTGAACACTGAAGCTTTCTTT
V gene: TRBV30; D gene: -; J gene: TRBJ1-4; clone size: -; CDR3 protein: CAWSAKRRGNEKLFF; CDR3 DNA: TGTGCCTGGAGCGCAAAGAGGAGGGGTAATGAAAAACTGTTTTTT
V gene: TRBV6-5; D gene: TRBD2; J gene: TRBJ2-7; clone size: once; CDR3 protein: CASSILAGPAYEQYF; CDR3 DNA: TGTGCCAGCAGTATACTAGCGGGACCCGCCTACGAGCAGTACTTC
V gene: TRBV29-1; D gene: TRBD1; J gene: TRBJ1-2; clone size: -; CDR3 protein: CSVEGRGRNYGYTF; CDR3 DNA: TGCAGCGTTGAAGGCAGGGGGCGGAACTATGGCTACACCTTC
V gene: TRBV6-5; D gene: -; J gene: TRBJ2-3; clone size: -; CDR3 protein: CASSQRDLTDTQYF; CDR3 DNA: TGTGCCAGCAGCCAACGGGACTTAACAGATACGCAGTATTTT
V gene: TRBV14; D gene: -; J gene: TRBJ2-3; clone size: -; CDR3 protein: CASSPNTDTQYF; CDR3 DNA: TGTGCCAGCAGCCCGAACACAGATACGCAGTATTTT
V gene: TRBV10-3; D gene: TRBD1; J gene: TRBJ1-1; clone size: few; CDR3 protein: CAIRGQGDTEAFF; CDR3 DNA: TGTGCCATCCGGGGACAGGGGGACACTGAAGCTTTCTTT
V gene: TRBV5-5; D gene: TRBD2; J gene: TRBJ2-3; clone size: -; CDR3 protein: CASSFDSGSLDTQYF; CDR3 DNA: TGTGCCAGCAGCTTCGATAGCGGGAGCTTGGATACGCAGTATTTT
V gene: TRBV5-4; D gene: -; J gene: TRBJ2-7; clone size: -; CDR3 protein: CASSPPPGAYEQYF; CDR3 DNA: TGTGCCAGCAGCCCCCCCCCGGGAGCCTACGAGCAGTACTTC
V gene: TRBV28; D gene: -; J gene: TRBJ2-7; clone size: -; CDR3 protein: CASSLFPRRTYSYEQYF; CDR3 DNA: TGTGCCAGCAGTTTATTCCCTCGGCGAACCTACTCCTACGAGCAGTACTTC
V gene: TRBV30; D gene: -; J gene: TRBJ2-2; clone size: -; CDR3 protein: CAWSRADTGELFF; CDR3 DNA: TGTGCCTGGAGTCGGGCTGACACCGGGGAGCTGTTTTTT
V gene: TRBV6-5; D gene: -; J gene: TRBJ2-1; clone size: -; CDR3 protein: CASSYDTLSNNEQFF; CDR3 DNA: TGTGCCAGCAGTTACGACACCCTCTCGAACAATGAGCAGTTCTTC
V gene: TRBV5-1; D gene: -; J gene: TRBJ2-7; clone size: few; CDR3 protein: CASSLVLATSYEQYF; CDR3 DNA: TGCGCCAGCAGCTTGGTGCTAGCGACTTCCTACGAGCAGTACTTC
V gene: TRBV23-1; D gene: -; J gene: TRBJ1-2; clone size: -; CDR3 protein: CASSHATGSYGYTF; CDR3 DNA: TGCGCCAGCAGTCACGCGACAGGAAGCTATGGCTACACCTTC
V gene: TRBV11-2; D gene: -; J gene: TRBJ2-5; clone size: -; CDR3 protein: CASSLVGTQETQYF; CDR3 DNA: TGTGCCAGCAGCTTAGTTGGCACCCAAGAGACCCAGTACTTC
V gene: TRBV7-2; D gene: -; J gene: TRBJ2-4; clone size: -; CDR3 protein: CASSLGGIQYF; CDR3 DNA: TGTGCCAGCAGCTTAGGGGGCATTCAGTACTTC
V gene: TRBV5-1; D gene: TRBD2; J gene: TRBJ2-3; clone size: -; CDR3 protein: CASSHQMTSGRAFADTQYF; CDR3 DNA: TGCGCCAGCAGCCACCAGATGACTAGCGGGAGGGCCTTTGCAGATACGCAGTATTTT
V gene: TRBV28; D gene: -; J gene: TRBJ2-7; clone size: few; CDR3 protein: CASTTNYEQYF; CDR3 DNA: TGTGCCAGCACCACGAACTACGAGCAGTACTTC
V gene: TRBV5-1; D gene: TRBD2; J gene: TRBJ2-7; clone size: -; CDR3 protein: CASSLPSGTIEQYF; CDR3 DNA: TGCGCCAGCAGCTTGCCTAGCGGAACCATCGAGCAGTACTTC
V gene: TRBV5-4; D gene: TRBD1; J gene: TRBJ1-4; clone size: few; CDR3 protein: CASTQGATNEKLFF; CDR3 DNA: TGTGCCAGCACCCAGGGGGCGACTAATGAAAAACTGTTTTTT
V gene: TRBV9; D gene: -; J gene: TRBJ2-5; clone size: -; CDR3 protein: CASSVGGHLLGETQYF; CDR3 DNA: TGTGCCAGCAGCGTAGGTGGGCACCTCCTGGGAGAGACCCAGTACTTC
V gene: TRBV6-5; D gene: -; J gene: TRBJ2-1; clone size: few; CDR3 protein: CAASKGLTYNEQFF; CDR3 DNA: TGTGCCGCCTCCAAGGGTCTAACCTACAATGAGCAGTTCTTC
V gene: TRBV6-1; D gene: -; J gene: TRBJ1-5; clone size: -; CDR3 protein: CASSGGDSSNQPQHF; CDR3 DNA: TGTGCCAGCAGTGGGGGGGATAGCAGCAATCAGCCCCAGCATTTT
V gene: TRBV19; D gene: -; J gene: TRBJ2-1; clone size: -; CDR3 protein: CASSASLIAVSSYNEQFF; CDR3 DNA: TGTGCCAGTAGTGCGTCCCTTATAGCGGTAAGCTCCTACAATGAGCAGTTCTTC
V gene: TRBV28; D gene: -; J gene: TRBJ2-7; clone size: -; CDR3 protein: CASSLWGEQYF; CDR3 DNA: TGTGCCAGCAGTTTATGGGGTGAGCAGTACTTC
V gene: TRBV6-1; D gene: -; J gene: TRBJ1-1; clone size: -; CDR3 protein: CASSDGGLNTEAFF; CDR3 DNA: TGTGCCAGCAGTGACGGGGGATTGAACACTGAAGCTTTCTTT
V gene: TRBV29-1; D gene: TRBD1; J gene: TRBJ2-7; clone size: few; CDR3 protein: CSVEGGQGASEQYF; CDR3 DNA: TGCAGCGTTGAAGGGGGCCAGGGGGCGAGCGAGCAGTACTTC
V gene: TRBV28; D gene: -; J gene: TRBJ2-7; clone size: -; CDR3 protein: CASNALYEQYF; CDR3 DNA: TGTGCCAGCAACGCACTCTACGAGCAGTACTTC
V gene: TRBV9; D gene: TRBD1; J gene: TRBJ2-5; clone size: few; CDR3 protein: CASSVAQGAGETQYF; CDR3 DNA: TGTGCCAGCAGCGTAGCACAGGGGGCTGGAGAGACCCAGTACTTC
V gene: TRBV7-2; D gene: -; J gene: TRBJ2-7; clone size: -; CDR3 protein: CASSPHYHEQYF; CDR3 DNA: TGTGCCAGCAGCCCACATTATCACGAGCAGTACTTC
V gene: TRBV9; D gene: -; J gene: TRBJ1-2; clone size: -; CDR3 protein: CASSYPGPSPSGYTF; CDR3 DNA: TGTGCCAGCAGCTACCCGGGACCCTCACCATCGGGCTACACCTTC
V gene: TRBV5-8; D gene: -; J gene: TRBJ2-3; clone size: -; CDR3 protein: CASSLGHLTDTQYF; CDR3 DNA: TGTGCCAGCAGCTTGGGGCATCTTACAGATACGCAGTATTTT
V gene: TRBV18; D gene: -; J gene: TRBJ2-7; clone size: -; CDR3 protein: CASSPSMDSYEQYF; CDR3 DNA: TGTGCCAGCTCACCAAGTATGGACTCCTACGAGCAGTACTTC
V gene: TRBV2; D gene: -; J gene: TRBJ1-5; clone size: -; CDR3 protein: CASSAQGRNQPQHF; CDR3 DNA: TGTGCCAGCAGTGCTCAGGGGAGGAATCAGCCCCAGCATTTT
V gene: TRBV7-9; D gene: -; J gene: TRBJ2-2; clone size: -; CDR3 protein: CASSLSRGAGELFF; CDR3 DNA: TGTGCCAGCAGCTTATCCAGGGGCGCCGGGGAGCTGTTTTTT
V gene: TRBV4-1; D gene: -; J gene: TRBJ1-3; clone size: -; CDR3 protein: CASSQERLLSGNTIYF; CDR3 DNA: TGCGCCAGCAGCCAGGAACGGTTACTCTCTGGAAACACCATATATTTT
V gene: TRBV6-1; D gene: -; J gene: TRBJ1-4; clone size: -; CDR3 protein: CASSAPGEKLFF; CDR3 DNA: TGTGCCAGCAGCGCCCCGGGAGAAAAACTGTTTTTT
V gene: TRBV28; D gene: TRBD1; J gene: TRBJ2-7; clone size: -; CDR3 protein: CASSTGQGAGEQYF; CDR3 DNA: TGTGCCAGCAGTACTGGACAGGGGGCCGGCGAGCAGTACTTC
V gene: TRBV7-2; D gene: -; J gene: TRBJ2-1; clone size: -; CDR3 protein: CASSLVTSSYNEQFF; CDR3 DNA: TGTGCCAGCAGCTTAGTTACAAGCTCCTACAATGAGCAGTTCTTC
V gene: TRBV19; D gene: -; J gene: TRBJ1-2; clone size: few; CDR3 protein: CASSIEGRPAGYTF; CDR3 DNA: TGTGCCAGTAGTATAGAAGGCAGGCCGGCTGGCTACACCTTC
V gene: TRBV28; D gene: -; J gene: TRBJ2-7; clone size: -; CDR3 protein: CASSSQPYEQYF; CDR3 DNA: TGTGCCAGCAGTTCCCAGCCCTACGAGCAGTACTTC
V gene: TRBV10-2; D gene: TRBD2; J gene: TRBJ2-7; clone size: -; CDR3 protein: CASSETSGGGYEQYF; CDR3 DNA: TGCGCCAGCAGTGAGACTAGCGGAGGAGGCTACGAGCAGTACTTC
V gene: TRBV4-1; D gene: -; J gene: TRBJ1-1; clone size: -; CDR3 protein: CASSLTQNMNTEAFF; CDR3 DNA: TGCGCCAGCAGCTTGACGCAGAACATGAACACTGAAGCTTTCTTT
V gene: TRBV5-5; D gene: TRBD2; J gene: TRBJ2-5; clone size: -; CDR3 protein: CASSPIAGVGQETQYF; CDR3 DNA: TGTGCCAGCAGCCCCATAGCGGGAGTAGGCCAAGAGACCCAGTACTTC
V gene: TRBV30; D gene: TRBD1; J gene: TRBJ2-1; clone size: once; CDR3 protein: CAWRQGASSGEQFF; CDR3 DNA: TGTGCCTGGAGACAGGGGGCATCTTCGGGTGAGCAGTTCTTC
V gene: TRBV9; D gene: TRBD1; J gene: TRBJ2-1; clone size: -; CDR3 protein: CASSAWTGEYNEQFF; CDR3 DNA: TGTGCCAGCAGCGCCTGGACAGGGGAATACAATGAGCAGTTCTTC